This TCR beta chain was sequenced for a study of cytomegalovirus exposure and HLA in healthy donors (dated by TCRdb to 2015 to 2018). Notes on the research overall: An earlier analysis of approximately 640 of the donors reported 250 to 300 Gb of sequence data and 117 million unique TCR beta sequences from approximately 180 million T cells. On average, roughly 200,000 unique TCR beta nucleotide sequences were sequenced per donor among 300 to 500 genotyped donors of the cohort, with around 19% of those sequences being non-productive. Typing coverage differed by locus: A, B, C, DRB1 and DQB1 were typed in about 620-640 donors, DQA1 in about 550, DPA1 in 600 to 610, and DPB1 in just under 480. HLA typing included class I and class II loci at four-digit resolution. The study used immunosequencing to profile the T cell repertoires of 670 or so subjects and linked those repertoires to cytomegalovirus serostatus. The study aimed to test whether cataloging public T cell receptors could reveal signatures of past pathogen exposure. In addition to the first cohort of 666 subjects, a separate validation cohort of about 120 different subjects was used. Every discovery cohort repertoire had been produced on one sequencing platform. To predict cytomegalovirus infection status, the study combined high-throughput TCR immunosequencing, statistical association of individual TCRs with disease status, and machine learning. About 280 gigabases of sequencing data and around 80 million unique TCR sequences made up an early release that covered about 640 HLA-typed donors. A later analysis re-analyzed previously published TCR beta repertoires from 600 to 850 donors and added high-resolution HLA genotyping to study TCR occurrence patterns. Rather than using new phenotypic data, the later analysis identified candidate immune exposures from TCR beta sequences and from how often those sequences occurred across donors. An earlier analysis of 587 of the donors applied high-throughput TCR beta sequencing to assess whether each TCR beta V gene segment acted as functional or pseudogenic. Donor age, sex, ethnicity and CMV serostatus were compiled alongside the repertoire data. Because of strong linkage in the cohort, five DR-DQ haplotypes were treated as single units for association and clustering. A later genetic analysis used genome-wide SNP genotypes for about 65% of the 666 donors, treating that subset as a discovery cohort. The genetic ancestry cluster associated with self-reported Caucasian donors included about 84% of the 300 to 450 genotyped donors.

The method behind the library was the immunoSEQ multiplex PCR assay. For the multiplex PCR, a mixture combining 60 forward primers for TCR Vbeta segments and 13 reverse primers for TCR Jbeta segments was used. The CDR3 region of rearranged TCR beta genes was amplified from genomic DNA by a multiplex PCR assay. The Illumina HiSeq System was used to sequence the amplified TCR beta libraries as 87-base-pair reads. The study's own analysis went as follows. In a later analysis, tens of millions of unique TCR beta chains were counted across the 500 to 850 repertoires, and around 10 million of these chains were shared by at least two donors. A nearest-neighbor algorithm error-corrected the raw reads and collapsed the reads into unique sequences, merging closely related sequences to remove PCR and sequencing errors. CDR3 sequences were aligned to IMGT reference sequences to assign V, D and J gene segments. Each retained sequence needed at least a six-nucleotide match to both a V gene segment and a J gene segment. Rearrangements were called productive when the CDR3 lacked stop codons and stayed in frame with V and J; all others were non-productive. CDR3 was defined according to IMGT convention as the region running from the second conserved V-encoded cysteine to the conserved J-encoded phenylalanine. The earlier analysis of approximately 500 of the donors excluded sequences that lacked an unambiguous match to a single V gene segment. An earlier analysis of fewer than 750 of the donors called V segments functional above 56.7% productive rearrangements and segregating when the between-donor standard deviation exceeded 5%. A statistical classification framework was built for diagnosing cytomegalovirus status from the catalog of TCR beta chain sequences. A later analysis assigned V and J genes by comparing TCR nucleotide sequences with IMGT/GENE-DB human TR gene sequences. A later analysis assigned CDR3 sequences and most-parsimonious VDJ recombination scenarios with the TCRdist pipeline. A later analysis defined each TCR beta chain by its CDR3 amino acid sequence plus V-gene family, and excluded reads lacking a unique V-gene family. As a way to deal with suspected cross-contamination and a sequencing artifact, a later analysis dropped more than 500 nucleotide sequences that were highly shared and had low generation probability. In a later analysis, a clonal expansion index for each public chain was calculated from normalized within-repertoire ranks of inferred template counts. A later analysis computed generation probabilities with a VDJ recombination model fitted to out-of-frame rearrangements, and checked the results against IGoR. A later analysis scored TCR-TCR, TCR-HLA and TCR-CMV co-occurrence with hypergeometric tests, applying a repertoire-size bias correction to TCR pairs. To estimate false discovery rates, a later analysis permuted the HLA or CMV assignments 20 times. In a later analysis, co-occurring TCRs were grouped using DBSCAN, and TCRdist sequence similarity was added for clustering within HLA-allele-positive subsets. Repertoires with fewer than 30,000 or more than 120,000 public chains, plus five repertoires with anomalous nucleotide sharing, were excluded from co-occurrence clustering. Held by TCRdb, this immuneACCESS table contains in-frame sequences only and omits some clones. Under half of the omission traces to an unresolved V gene where checked; the cause of the rest is unknown. D and trimming come from the DNA, and the V and J calls and clone size come from that table. The table held for this sample gives about 170,000 clones. Less than 0.95% of the sample is in the top ten clones.

Study-wide findings and limitations: In an earlier analysis of about 600 of the donors, most TCR beta V segments appeared in productive rearrangements about 87% or about 30% of the time, broadly matching IMGT annotations. When HLA alleles, especially DR and DQ, strongly co-occurred, attributing TCR associations to individual alleles was difficult. A later analysis reported that several top co-occurrence clusters appeared linked to parvovirus B19, influenza, CMV and Epstein-Barr virus. A few of the identified cytomegalovirus-associated TCR beta chains were confirmed in vitro to be specific for cytomegalovirus antigens. Across donors, most TCR sequences were observed very rarely, whereas some public TCRs were present in many individuals. For the cohort, immune exposure information was limited to CMV serostatus. According to a later analysis, TCR association rates differed among HLA loci, with DRB1 alleles showing the most associated TCRs and HLA-C alleles showing the fewest. A later genetic analysis associated a missense DCLRE1C variant with V-gene and J-gene trimming of TCR beta chains, and an independent cohort replicated the association. A total of roughly 160 TCR beta chains were listed by the study as associated with cytomegalovirus. Correlated functional status among segregating V segments might reflect linkage disequilibrium, but an unknown experimental factor could not be ruled out. A later genetic analysis reported fewer N-insertions in productive TCRs among donors in an Asian-associated ancestry cluster than the roughly 650-donor mean. A further reported finding was that TCR beta sequences accurately predicted the HLA-A and HLA-B alleles for most subjects in the first cohort. In a later analysis, HLA-associated TCR beta chains were found to be more clonally expanded and to have lower generation probabilities than equally common non-associated chains. Because the 87-base-pair reads could not distinguish some IMGT-functional V segments, including TRBV6-2 and TRBV6-3, those segments were excluded. The authors suggested that the approach could potentially be generalized to other disease states and immunological phenotypes. At a false discovery rate of 0.05, a later analysis linked about 17,000 TCR beta sequences to specific HLA alleles. Cytomegalovirus status was reported to be diagnosed by the classifier with high specificity and sensitivity in both the original and validation cohorts. Because counts were too low, 15 or so rarely observed V segments, including chromosome 9 orphons, were excluded from the earlier analysis of some 590 of the donors. Most CMV-associated TCR beta chains appeared to be HLA-restricted in a later analysis, and the HLA associations seemed to be driven largely by CMV exposure. A cluster of highly shared sequence variants was judged likely to be a technical artifact of the sequencing pipeline. Presence/absence analyses assumed roughly uniform sequencing depth across donors, an assumption that may not hold. HLA typing was unavailable for some donors at each locus, so association tests used only the typed subset. The cohort was sequenced for TCR beta chains only, and without alpha or paired-chain data the features that could be detected were limited.

Worth noting for this clone: Its antigen is still unknown.

The cohort was made up of roughly 670 healthy bone marrow donors. Cohort members were all nominally healthy when sampled, although unrecorded immune exposures were likely present. The donor tested CMV seropositive, placing the donor among the roughly 300 seropositive members of the cohort. Every donor gave a peripheral blood sample, and the peripheral blood mononuclear cells from that sample were used for TCR beta sequencing. The Qiagen DNeasy Blood Extraction Kit was used to extract genomic DNA from the blood cell samples. From V the trimming removes 0 bases and from J it removes 4 bases, while the gene matches leave 9 bases of the junction unaccounted for. CDR3 length: 16 amino acids, cysteine to phenylalanine. Of all the DNA, just the CDR3 is kept, 48 bases in frame from base 1. The CDR1 and CDR2 encoded by the germline V gene are SGHRS and YFSETQ.

The sample consisted of PBMCs. This sequence was found in a woman aged 18 to 35 in good health and CMV-seropositive. This chain joins TRBV5-1 to TRBJ2-5, with TRBD2 identical over 7 junction bases. The DNA sequence is as follows: TGCGCCAGCAGCTTGGAGCGGGGAGCCTCAACAGAGACCCAGTACTTC. It translates as CASSLERGASTETQYF.